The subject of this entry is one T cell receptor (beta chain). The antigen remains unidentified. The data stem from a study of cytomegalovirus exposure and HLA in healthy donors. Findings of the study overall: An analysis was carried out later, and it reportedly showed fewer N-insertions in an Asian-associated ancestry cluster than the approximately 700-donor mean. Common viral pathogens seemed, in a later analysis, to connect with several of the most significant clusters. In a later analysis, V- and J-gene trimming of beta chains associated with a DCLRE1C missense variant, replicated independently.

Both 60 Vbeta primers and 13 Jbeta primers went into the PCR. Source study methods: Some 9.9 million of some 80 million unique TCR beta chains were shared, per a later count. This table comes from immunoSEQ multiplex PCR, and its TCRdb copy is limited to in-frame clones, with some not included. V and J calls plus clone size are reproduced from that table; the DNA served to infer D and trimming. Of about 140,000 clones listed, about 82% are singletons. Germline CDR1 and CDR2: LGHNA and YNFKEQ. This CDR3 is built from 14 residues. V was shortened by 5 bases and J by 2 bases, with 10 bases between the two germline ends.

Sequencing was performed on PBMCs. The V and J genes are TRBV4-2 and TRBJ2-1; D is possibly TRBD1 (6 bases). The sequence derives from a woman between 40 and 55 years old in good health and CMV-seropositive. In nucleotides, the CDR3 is TGTGCCAGCAGCGAGACAGGAACCTACAATGAGCAGTTCTTC. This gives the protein CASSETGTYNEQFF.